The clone carrying this T cell receptor beta chain appeared a single time. Those enrolled, adults aged roughly 18 to 89 years, came from around 25 US areas. Cohort placement rested on clinical history that participants reported themselves. As processed by the authors: Amplifying reference gene primers gave estimates of nucleated cell counts. The assay was immunoSEQ multiplex PCR, and TCRdb's table has in-frame clones only and misses some. V, J and clone size were drawn from that table, and D and trimming were deduced from the DNA. The sample includes 310,000 or so clones, around nine tenths seen only once; the top ten take approximately 5%. This sample was taken from a study of blood T cell repertoires in COVID-19. Study details: Sites in the United States, Italy and Spain provided acute and convalescent COVID-19 samples.

Germline lookup yields CDR1 PRHDT and CDR2 FYEKMQ (reference sequence). The V gene lost 5 bases and the J gene lost 4 bases, with 21 bases spanning the gap. The CDR3 length is 16 residues. The V call is TRBV13, the J call TRBJ2-7; tentatively, D is TRBD1 (6 bases). The source of this sequence is a woman in her 30s who had recovered from COVID-19. The sample taken for sequencing was PBMCs or T cells enriched from blood (not recorded which). CDR3 in amino acids: CASSPYVPGVGYEQYF. The CDR3 DNA reads TGTGCCAGCAGCCCCTACGTCCCAGGGGTGGGTTACGAGCAGTACTTC.